A selection of T cell receptor beta chains follows, all from one sample in a study of blood T cell repertoires in COVID-19. Method: immunoSEQ multiplex PCR; TCRdb's copy keeps in-frame clones and lacks some. The data hold about 110,000 clones, with approximately 85% observed a single time. Source material: peripheral blood. These receptors all come from a woman in her sixties with acute or convalescent COVID-19. CDR3s include the opening cysteine and the closing phenylalanine or tryptophan. The D gene is left open where the match is weak. Rows give clone size only sometimes, using once, few, many, or a class for an expanded clone.

>TRBD1|TRBV6-1|TRBJ2-5|-
TGTGCCAGCAGTGATTCAACAGGGGGAGGAGAGACCCAGTACTTC
CASSDSTGGGETQYF
>TRBD2|TRBV7-9|TRBJ2-2|-
TGTGCCAGCAACTTAGGGCTAGCGGGGATCTCCGGGGAGCTGTTTTTT
CASNLGLAGISGELFF
>-|TRBV2|TRBJ2-7|once
TGTGCCAAAGCAATGGTAAGCTCCTACGAGCAGTACTTC
CAKAMVSSYEQYF
>-|TRBV24-1|TRBJ1-2|-
TGTGCCACCAGTGATTTGGCAAAGGGGATGTACGGCTACACCTTC
CATSDLAKGMYGYTF
>-|TRBV7-2|TRBJ2-1|-
TGTGCCAGCAGCTTTCCACTGAGCTCCTACAATGAGCAGTTCTTC
CASSFPLSSYNEQFF
>-|TRBV4-2|TRBJ2-3|-
TGTGCCAGCAGCCAAGATCGTAGTGGCGGTTCCACAGATACGCAGTATTTT
CASSQDRSGGSTDTQYF
>-|TRBV11-3|TRBJ2-5|-
TGTGCCAGCAGCGGCGGGGGCCGGGAGACCCAGTACTTC
CASSGGGRETQYF
>TRBD1|TRBV5-4|TRBJ1-4|-
TGTGCCAGCAGCTTGGGCCTTGGACAGGGAGCTGTACCTAATGAAAAACTGTTTTTT
CASSLGLGQGAVPNEKLFF
>TRBD1|TRBV6-1|TRBJ1-2|-
TGTGCCAGCAGTGAACGCAGGGGGCGCCCCTATGGCTACACCTTC
CASSERRGRPYGYTF
>TRBD2|TRBV9|TRBJ2-5|-
TGTGCCAGCAGTGACGGGACTAGCGGGGGAGGCCAAGAGACCCAGTACTTC
CASSDGTSGGGQETQYF
>-|TRBV4-1|TRBJ1-1|-
TGCGCCAGCAGCCTCGACGGAGTGAACACTGAAGCTTTCTTT
CASSLDGVNTEAFF
>-|TRBV9|TRBJ1-1|once
TGTGCCAGCAGCGAAGGGGTCTCTGAAGCTTTCTTT
CASSEGVSEAFF
>TRBD1|TRBV4-1|TRBJ1-5|-
TGCGCCAGCAGCCAAGCCTGGGACAGGGGAGGCAATCAGCCCCAGCATTTT
CASSQAWDRGGNQPQHF
>TRBD1|TRBV30|TRBJ1-2|-
TGTGCCTGGAGGGGAGACAGGGGTCGTCGCTATGGCTACACCTTC
CAWRGDRGRRYGYTF
>TRBD1|TRBV2|TRBJ2-7|-
TGTGCCAGCAGGAGGGACAGGACCATGTACGAGCAGTACTTC
CASRRDRTMYEQYF
>-|TRBV30|TRBJ1-1|-
TGTGCCTGGAGTGTACGTGTGAGAGCTTTCTTT
CAWSVRVRAFF
>TRBD2|TRBV5-1|TRBJ2-7|-
TGCGCCAGCAGCTTGGTAATGGGGACTAGCGGTCACTACTCCGAGCAGTACTTC
CASSLVMGTSGHYSEQYF
>TRBD2|TRBV30|TRBJ2-1|-
TGTGCCTGGAGGCTTGGGATAGCGGGGGACTACAATGAGCAGTTCTTC
CAWRLGIAGDYNEQFF
>-|TRBV3-1/TRBV3-2|TRBJ1-5|-
TGTGCCAGCAGCCAAGGTTACAGCCTAAATCAGCCCCAGCATTTT
CASSQGYSLNQPQHF
>TRBD1|TRBV5-4|TRBJ2-1|-
TGTGCCAGCAGCTTACGAGGGGGCTCTTACAATGAGCAGTTCTTC
CASSLRGGSYNEQFF
>-|TRBV5-5|TRBJ1-2|once
TGTGCCAGCAGCACCCGGGGGGGGTATGGCTACACCTTC
CASSTRGGYGYTF
>-|TRBV7-9|TRBJ1-2|-
TGTGCCAGCAGTCTTGGGGCAGGCTATGGCTACACCTTC
CASSLGAGYGYTF
>TRBD1|TRBV6-2/TRBV6-3|TRBJ1-2|-
TGTGCCAGCAGCCCCGCCGGGACAGGGAACTATGGCTACACCTTC
CASSPAGTGNYGYTF
>-|TRBV2|TRBJ1-5|-
TGTGCCAGCAGGGCGGAGCTAAGCAATCAGCCCCAGCATTTT
CASRAELSNQPQHF
>-|TRBV9|TRBJ1-2|-
TGTGCCAGCAGCGCCGGGAACTATAACTATGGCTACACCTTC
CASSAGNYNYGYTF
>-|TRBV7-9|TRBJ1-1|-
TGTGCCAGCAACCCGGGGGGGAGAACTGAAGCTTTCTTT
CASNPGGRTEAFF
>-|TRBV5-1|TRBJ2-7|-
TGCGCCAGCAGCTTGGCCAGGGTGCAAGGCTACGAGCAGTACTTC
CASSLARVQGYEQYF
>-|TRBV9|TRBJ1-6|-
TGTGCCAGCAGCGCCAGGACAGATAATTCACCCCTCCACTTT
CASSARTDNSPLHF
>-|TRBV5-5|TRBJ1-5|-
TGTGCCAGCAGCTCTGGACAGAACAATCAGCCCCAGCATTTT
CASSSGQNNQPQHF
>TRBD1|TRBV5-1|TRBJ1-3|-
TGCGCCAGCAGCTTGAGTGGACAGGTTTCTGGAAACACCATATATTTT
CASSLSGQVSGNTIYF
>-|TRBV9|TRBJ1-4|-
TGTGCCAGCAGCCCGAGAGCAGGGGTTGAAAAACTGTTTTTT
CASSPRAGVEKLFF
>-|TRBV12-3/TRBV12-4|TRBJ2-5|-
TGTGCCAGCAGTTTTGGACAGAAAGAGACCCAGTACTTC
CASSFGQKETQYF
>TRBD2|TRBV19|TRBJ2-1|-
TGTGCCAGTAGTGCTGGGACTAGCGGCTACAATGAGCAGTTCTTC
CASSAGTSGYNEQFF
>TRBD1|TRBV7-3|TRBJ2-1|-
TGTGCCAGCAGCTTCGACAGGGCTCCTTACAATGAGCAGTTCTTC
CASSFDRAPYNEQFF
>TRBD2|TRBV2|TRBJ2-3|-
TGTGCCAGTAAGATCAGGGAGGGCAGGGCAGATACGCAGTATTTT
CASKIREGRADTQYF
>-|TRBV12-3/TRBV12-4|TRBJ1-5|-
TGTGCCAGCAGTTTACGAGGTCAAAGGCCCCAGCATTTT
CASSLRGQRPQHF
>TRBD2|TRBV13|TRBJ2-1|-
TGTGCCAGCAGCTTACCCGGGACTAGCGGGGGGGCCTTAAGCAATGAGCAGTTCTTC
CASSLPGTSGGALSNEQFF
>-|TRBV7-2|TRBJ1-2|-
TGTGCCAGCAGCTTAGAGGCAGGGAACTATGGCTACACCTTC
CASSLEAGNYGYTF
>TRBD1|TRBV2|TRBJ1-2|-
TGTGCCAGCAGTGAAGGAGTTTGGACAGGGATTGCCGGCTACACCTTC
CASSEGVWTGIAGYTF
>-|TRBV4-3|TRBJ1-2|-
TGCGCCAGCAGCCCCTCCCTAGTTTCAGGCTACACCTTC
CASSPSLVSGYTF
>-|TRBV7-9|TRBJ1-6|-
TGTGCCAGCAGCTCAGGATCCAATTCACCCCTCCACTTT
CASSSGSNSPLHF
>-|TRBV7-9|TRBJ2-7|-
TGTGCCAGCAGCCCTCAGGGTGACGAGCAGTACTTC
CASSPQGDEQYF
>-|TRBV4-3|TRBJ2-2|-
TGCGCCAGCAGCATCCGACGGGGGGCAACCGGGGAGCTGTTTTTT
CASSIRRGATGELFF
>-|TRBV5-7|TRBJ1-5|-
TGTGCCAGCAGCTTGTTCTACAGCAATCAGCCCCAGCATTTT
CASSLFYSNQPQHF
>TRBD1|TRBV2|TRBJ2-3|once
TGTGCCAGCACCGAGGGGGCGGCAGATACGCAGTATTTT
CASTEGAADTQYF
>-|TRBV4-1|TRBJ1-3|-
TGCGCCAGCAGCCAAGTTTTGGTAGCCGGAAACACCATATATTTT
CASSQVLVAGNTIYF
>-|TRBV12-5|TRBJ2-1|once
TGTGCTAGTGGGAACGGGGGCTCCTACAATGAGCAGTTCTTC
CASGNGGSYNEQFF
>-|TRBV20-1|TRBJ1-4|once
TGCAGTGCTAGTTCTCGCGGACGGGGTAATGAAAAACTGTTTTTT
CSASSRGRGNEKLFF
>TRBD1|TRBV6-5|TRBJ1-3|-
TGTGCCAGCAGGACCGGGACAGCTGGAAACACCATATATTTT
CASRTGTAGNTIYF
>-|TRBV27|TRBJ1-4|-
TGTGCCAGCAGTCTGGACGGCAGGAGGCATGAAAAACTGTTTTTT
CASSLDGRRHEKLFF
>-|TRBV27|TRBJ2-3|-
TGTGCCAGCAGTTGGACAGGCACAGATACGCAGTATTTT
CASSWTGTDTQYF
>-|TRBV19|TRBJ2-7|-
TGTGCCAGTAGCCCAAACTCAATGTTCTCCTACGAGCAGTACTTC
CASSPNSMFSYEQYF
>TRBD1|TRBV6-5|TRBJ2-2|-
TGTGCCAGCAGATGGACAGGGCCCACCGGGGAGCTGTTTTTT
CASRWTGPTGELFF
>TRBD1|TRBV5-6|TRBJ2-2|-
TGTGCCAGCAGCTTGGGAGGGGGCTTTGCGAACACCGGGGAGCTGTTTTTT
CASSLGGGFANTGELFF
>-|TRBV27|TRBJ1-5|-
TGTGCCAGCAGTCCCTCATATTCAGGGATTTCACAGCCCCAGCATTTT
CASSPSYSGISQPQHF